The 16 T cell receptor beta chains reported below all come from one sample, sequenced in a study of Tregs in tolerant kidney transplant recipients. Using immunoSEQ multiplex PCR, the repertoire was profiled, and TCRdb retains in-frame clones only, with some absent. Its table lists about 48,000 clones. The sequencing here drew on CD4+ T cells from blood, taken before the transplant. The receptors come from a human donor who received a combined kidney and bone marrow transplant.

Note on this clone: Read data end 3 residues before the CDR3 end; the end is taken from the germline J gene. The chain has TRBV18 and TRBJ2-2, with a weak D call TRBD2 (6 bases). The V gene's germline CDR1 is KGHSH and CDR2 LQKENI. The ends were cut back, 5 bases at V and 0 bases at J, with 7 bases in the middle. The CDR3 is 14 amino acids. CDR3 DNA (partial): TGTGCCAGCTCAGGACTACCGAACACCGGGGAG. Translation: CASSGLPNTGE. The full CDR3 protein reads CASSGLPNTGELFF.

On this clone: The sequenced fragment ends 3 residues before the CDR3 boundary, so the rest is inferred from the germline J gene. This chain joins TRBV20-1 and TRBJ2-1, with TRBD2 matching over 8 bases. V was clipped by 4 bases and J by 2 bases; unmatched bases: 4. This CDR3 is 14 amino acids long. Looked up from germline, CDR1 is DFQATT and CDR2 is SNEGSKA (reference sequence). CDR3: CSAKPGLAYNEQFF. The CDR3 DNA, read in part, is TGCAGTGCTAAGCCGGGACTAGCCTACAATGAG.

For this clone: The read ends 3 residues before the CDR3 terminus; that terminus is restored from the germline J gene. The chain is built from TRBV11-2 and TRBJ1-1; D remains unclear. Germline V gene data show CDR1 as SGHAT and CDR2 as FQNNGV. V gave up 1 base and J gave up 1 base, with 7 bases separating them. The CDR3 extends over 14 amino acids. The covered CDR3 bases are TGTGCCAGCAGCTTAGTACCAGGGAACACTGAA. As protein: CASSLVPGNTE. The full CDR3 protein reads CASSLVPGNTEAFF.

Of note for this clone: Coverage ceases 3 residues before the CDR3 finishes, and the germline J gene fills in the end. The chain uses TRBV10-1 and TRBJ2-1, with 9 bases lining up with TRBD2. CDR1 is WNHNN, CDR2 SYGVQD, per germline (reference sequence). J gave up 7 bases and V 2 bases, and 6 bases lay outside the gene matches. The CDR3 is 15 residues long. CDR3 DNA (partial): TGCGCCAGCAGTGAGCAGCGGGGGGCTGTAAATGAG. Translation gives CASSEQRGAVNE. The complete CDR3 reads CASSEQRGAVNEQFF.

As regards this clone: The read ends 3 residues shy of where the CDR3 ends; the end is completed using the germline J gene. V gene TRBV7-8 combines with J gene TRBJ2-6; 9 bases agree with TRBD1. Germline CDR1 SGHVS, CDR2 FQNEAQ. This CDR3 has 13 amino acids. This CDR3 reads CASSLKGTGILTF. The CDR3 DNA, read in part, is TGTGCCAGCAGCTTAAAGGGGACAGGGATC.

With respect to this clone: The read ends 3 residues before the CDR3 terminus; that terminus is restored from the germline J gene. The chain employs TRBV20-1 and TRBJ1-4; maybe TRBD1 (6 bases). Between the trimmed V and J ends, which lost 5 bases and 4 bases, there was a span of 14 bases. The germline V gene encodes CDR1 DFQATT and CDR2 SNEGSKA (reference sequence). CDR3 length: 14 residues. The CDR3 DNA, read in part, is TGCAGTGCTCGTTCACAGGGAATTAATGAAAAA. It specifies CSARSQGINEK. Given in full, the CDR3 is CSARSQGINEKLFF.

CDR3 residues: CASSMEAGQKNTEAFF. The CDR3 bases that were read are TGTGCCAGTAGTATGGAGGCCGGACAGAAGAACACTGAA. The J gene is TRBJ1-1, the V gene TRBV19; weak D call: TRBD1 (6 bases). The CDR3 goes on 3 residues after the read ends, and that part is filled in from the germline J gene. There are 16 residues in the CDR3. V dropped 3 bases and J dropped 1 base, with 15 bases sitting between them. Germline values: CDR1 LNHDA, CDR2 SQIVND (reference sequence).

The part of the CDR3 DNA that was read is TGTGCCAGCAGCTTATTAGAGGGGAATCAGCCC. Its protein is CASSLLEGNQP. The whole CDR3 is CASSLLEGNQPQHF. The chain is built from TRBV7-9 and TRBJ1-5; TRBD1 is a possible D gene (5 bases). Read sequence stops 3 residues before the CDR3 end, and the germline J gene provides the missing end. Trimming cost V 2 bases and J 4 bases, with 9 bases left between them. The CDR3 loop spans 14 amino acids. Per the germline V gene, CDR1 is SEHNR and CDR2 is FQNEAQ (reference sequence).

On this clone: Read coverage stops 3 residues before the CDR3 terminus; the germline J gene supplies the remainder. The V and J genes are TRBV5-1 and TRBJ1-1; 7 bases match TRBD1. Germline lookup yields CDR1 SGHRS and CDR2 YFSETQ. V lost 5 bases and J lost 1; bases outside the gene matches: 11. This CDR3 is 16 amino acids long. CDR3 DNA, as far as it was read: TGCGCCAGCAGATACACAGGGGACCCCTCGAACACTGAA. This translates into CASRYTGDPSNTE. The full CDR3 is CASRYTGDPSNTEAFF.

Turning to this clone: The read halts 3 residues ahead of the CDR3 end, with the missing end drawn from the germline J gene. This rearrangement joins TRBV12-5 to TRBJ2-2; 9 bases line up with TRBD2. Germline V gene lookup returns CDR1 LGHNT and CDR2 FRNRAP. V shed 4 bases, J shed 5 bases, and the junction held 8 bases outside the gene matches. CDR3 length: 16 amino acids. The CDR3 loop is CASGSTIAGDTGELFF. Incomplete CDR3 DNA: TGTGCTAGTGGTTCTACGATAGCGGGAGATACCGGGGAG.

For this clone: The read falls 3 residues short of the CDR3 end, and the missing part is taken from the germline J gene. The rearrangement joins TRBV20-1 to TRBJ2-2; TRBD2 matches at 9 bases. The CDR3 has 15 residues. Germline V gene data show CDR1 as DFQATT and CDR2 as SNEGSKA (reference sequence). Trimming removed 0 bases from V and 3 bases from J; junction bases left unmatched: 2. The CDR3 bases that were read are TGCAGTGCTAGAGATATAGCGGGAGACACCGGGGAG. This translates into CSARDIAGDTGE. The full CDR3 is CSARDIAGDTGELFF.

Remarks on this clone: The sequenced fragment ends 3 residues before the CDR3 boundary, so the rest is inferred from the germline J gene. The genes are TRBV5-1 and TRBJ2-3, with D tentatively TRBD1 (5 bases). Germline CDR1 is SGHRS and CDR2 is YFSETQ. Trimming took off 0 bases at V and 5 bases at J, with 10 bases between the two ends. CDR3 length: 14 residues. The CDR3 sequence is CASSLAGLLDTQYF. CDR3 DNA, as far as it was read: TGCGCCAGCAGCTTGGCAGGGTTGCTAGATACG.

Turning to this clone: The read terminates 3 residues before the CDR3 end, so the remaining end is supplied by the germline J gene. The J gene is TRBJ2-1, the V gene TRBV3-1 (or the pseudogene TRBV3-2); TRBD2 aligns across 7 bases. Trimming removed 4 bases from V and 7 bases from J; junction bases left unmatched: 13. The length of the CDR3 is 16 residues. CDR1 is LGHDT and CDR2 is YNNKEL in the germline V gene (reference sequence). The CDR3 bases that were read are TGTGCCAGCAGCCTCGGGACTACCAGGGCCGTAAATGAG. Translation: CASSLGTTRAVNE. The whole CDR3 sequence reads CASSLGTTRAVNEQFF.

Of note for this clone: The CDR3 end falls 3 residues outside the read, so it is completed with the germline J gene. The chain uses TRBV2 and TRBJ1-5; 7 nucleotides line up with TRBD1. Germline V gives CDR1 SNHLY, CDR2 FYNNEI. The CDR3 contains 15 residues. The junction had 7 bases not matched to a gene; V was cut back by 7 bases and J by 1 base. The CDR3 spells CASKLQGPSNQPQHF. The part of the CDR3 DNA that was read is TGTGCCAGCAAATTACAGGGGCCGAGCAATCAGCCC.

As for this clone: The CDR3 is cut off 3 residues early in the read; its end comes from the germline J gene. This chain uses TRBV5-6 with TRBJ2-3; D possibly corresponds to TRBD1 (8 bases). Germline V gene data show CDR1 as SGHDT and CDR2 as YYEEEE. V gave up 5 bases and J gave up 4 bases, with 14 bases separating them. The CDR3 is 14 amino acids. The CDR3 DNA, read in part, is TGTGCCAGCAGTAACAGGGGGGGCCCAGATACG. As protein: CASSNRGGPDT. In full, the CDR3 reads CASSNRGGPDTQYF. Filled out from reference TRBV5-6 and TRBJ2-3, the complete variable domain reads DAGVTQSPTHLIKTRGQQVTLRCSPKSGHDTVSWYQQALGQGPQFIFQYYEEEERQRGNFPDRFSGHQFPNYSSELNVNALLLGDSALYLCASSNRGGPDTQYFGPGTRLTVL.

In the case of this clone: The observed sequence ends 3 residues before the CDR3 terminus, with the missing tail filled in from the germline J gene. The J gene is TRBJ2-1, the V gene TRBV19; no firm D call. The germline V gene encodes CDR1 LNHDA and CDR2 SQIVND (reference sequence). This CDR3 comprises 14 residues. The germline V and J ends were trimmed by 3 bases and 8 bases, with 14 bases remaining between them. The CDR3 region is CASSMVGSRDEQFF. The part of the CDR3 DNA that was read is TGTGCCAGTAGTATGGTTGGCAGTAGGGATGAG.